Listed here is a single TCR beta chain. The sample originates from a study of control samples from healthy donors and cancer patients. The CDR3 runs to 13 residues. Trimming took off 7 bases at V and 4 bases at J, with 12 bases between the two ends. The germline V gene has CDR1 MDHEN and CDR2 SYDVKM. Profiling relied on immunoSEQ multiplex PCR, and the TCRdb table lists in-frame clones only, not all of them. Altogether roughly 58,000 clones are present, about 87% being singletons, with the ten largest covering roughly 13%. The sequence derives from a woman aged 55 to 70 with lung cancer. This chain links TRBV28 with TRBJ2-3; no definite D call. Input material: PBMCs. The CDR3 is CASTPGPPDTQYF. The DNA of the CDR3 is TGTGCCAGCACCCCGGGTCCCCCAGATACGCAGTATTTT.